This TCR beta chain was identified during a study of response to subunit inactivated influenza vaccine. CDR1 is SNHLY, CDR2 FYNNEI, per germline. V dropped 0 bases and J dropped 4 bases, with 9 bases sitting between them. CDR3 length equals 14 residues. TCRdb reprocessed the RT-PCR reads with MiXCR, giving one entry per CDR3 protein. The table records just under 550,000 distinct CDR3 sequences, approximately 20% of them present only once. The same specimen was also included in a second study, on T cells expressing NK-cell markers. That paper states: Generation of TCR beta cDNA was performed by 5'RACE template switching incorporating UMIs. The CD3+CD56-NKG2C+ fraction of several donors was also led by these clonotypes.

V and J are TRBV2 and TRBJ2-5; D call uncertain. The input for sequencing was CD4+ T cells sorted from PBMCs, taken less than 13 days after vaccination. The TCR comes from a man aged 45 to 65 who received an inactivated influenza vaccine. Written as DNA, the CDR3 is TGTGCCAGCAGTGAAGCTAGCTTGCGAGAGACCCAGTACTTC. Amino acids: CASSEASLRETQYF.